The 23 T cell receptor beta chains reported below all come from one sample, sequenced in a study of blood T cell repertoires in COVID-19. Here immunoSEQ multiplex PCR was the method, and the copy in TCRdb shows in-frame clones only, minus some. The repertoire holds 250,000 or so clones, around 93% seen once, with about 3% in the top ten. Sequencing was carried out using PBMCs or T cells enriched from blood (not recorded which). The receptors were sampled from a man aged 40-55 years who had been exposed to COVID-19.

This clone was detected only once. J is TRBJ1-2 and V is TRBV27; 10 nucleotides match TRBD1. The CDR3 has 16 residues. Trimming removed 3 bases from V and 5 bases from J; junction bases left unmatched: 9. The germline V gene encodes CDR1 MNHEY and CDR2 SMNVEV (reference sequence). The DNA for the CDR3 is TGTGCCAGCAGTTTTATCACCGGGACAGGGGTTTATGGCTACACCTTC. Translation gives CASSFITGTGVYGYTF.

This clone is a singleton in its sample. The chain's CDR3 is CASSHPGAGETQYF. The CDR3 coding sequence is TGCGCCAGCAGCCATCCGGGGGCGGGAGAGACGCAGTATTTT. This sequence joins TRBV5-1 and TRBJ2-3, with D possibly being TRBD2 (7 bases). Germline assignment: CDR1 SGHRS and CDR2 YFSETQ. This CDR3 has 14 amino acids. V was shortened by 4 bases and J by 9 bases, with 18 bases between the two germline ends. Drawing the rest from reference TRBV5-1 and TRBJ2-3, the complete variable domain is KAGVTQTPRYLIKTRGQQVTLSCSPISGHRSVSWYQQTPGQGLQFLFEYFSETQRNKGNFPGRFSGRQFSNSRSEMNVSTLELGDSALYLCASSHPGAGETQYFGPGTRLTVL.

V is TRBV5-6 and J is TRBJ2-3; D may be TRBD2 (5 bases). Trimming shortened V by 4 bases and J by 2 bases, and 11 bases separated the two germline ends. The CDR3 spans 14 residues. Germline assignment: CDR1 SGHDT and CDR2 YYEEEE. CDR3 sequence (DNA): TGTGCCAGCAGCCCAGGACTTGACACAGATACGCAGTATTTT. The encoded protein is CASSPGLDTDTQYF.

The CDR3 loop reads CASSDKPGENTEAFF. In DNA form, the CDR3 reads TGTGCCAGCAGTGATAAGCCAGGGGAGAACACTGAAGCTTTCTTT. The chain is built from TRBV25-1 and TRBJ1-1, with D maybe TRBD1 (6 bases). The V gene's germline CDR1 is MGHDK and CDR2 SYGVNS. The CDR3 is 15 amino acids. Between the trimmed V and J ends, which lost 3 bases and 1 base, there was a span of 12 bases. The whole variable domain, filled in from reference TRBV25-1 and TRBJ1-1, reads EADIYQTPRYLVIGTGKKITLECSQTMGHDKMYWYQQDPGMELHLIHYSYGVNSTEKGDLSSESTVSRIRTEHFPLTLESARPSHTSQYLCASSDKPGENTEAFFGQGTRLTVV.

The chain links TRBV11-2 to TRBJ2-1; 9 positions match TRBD1. This CDR3 spans 14 amino acids. The V gene end was trimmed by 6 bases and the J gene end by 3 bases; junction bases not matched to a gene: 3. The germline V gene has CDR1 SGHAT and CDR2 FQNNGV. The CDR3 reads CASRGQGVYNEQFF. The CDR3 nucleotides are TGTGCCAGCAGGGGACAGGGCGTCTACAATGAGCAGTTCTTC.

The CDR3: CASSGWTSGNPPYEQYF. The CDR3 DNA sequence: TGTGCCAGCAGTGGCTGGACTAGCGGGAATCCTCCCTACGAGCAGTACTTC. V gene TRBV6-2 or TRBV6-3 combines with J gene TRBJ2-7; 12 bases are a match to TRBD2. The CDR3 totals 17 residues. Per the germline V gene, CDR1 is MNHEY and CDR2 is SVGEGT. V trimming: 5 bases; J trimming: 2 bases; junction bases outside the gene matches: 10.

V usage is TRBV4-2 and J usage is TRBJ2-1, with D maybe TRBD2 (5 bases). This CDR3 is built from 17 residues. The germline V gene encodes CDR1 LGHNA and CDR2 YNFKEQ. The germline V and J ends were trimmed by 0 bases and 0 bases, with 12 bases remaining between them. CDR3 protein: CASSQEDLATSYNEQFF. The CDR3 coding sequence is TGTGCCAGCAGCCAAGAGGACTTGGCGACCTCCTACAATGAGCAGTTCTTC.

In regard to this clone: This sample includes further DNA sequences coding for the same CDR3. CDR3 sequence: CASSFSGLYNEQFF. The CDR3 bases are TGTGCCAGCAGCTTCTCGGGACTATACAATGAGCAGTTCTTC. This chain links TRBV7-9 with TRBJ2-1, with 7 bases aligning to TRBD2. This CDR3 has 14 residues. V dropped 3 bases and J dropped 4; count of bases not matched to a gene: 3. CDR1 is SEHNR, CDR2 FQNEAQ, per germline (reference sequence).

This chain uses TRBV7-9 with TRBJ2-5; 11 positions match TRBD2. There are 16 residues in the CDR3. With 5 bases clipped from V and 1 base from J, the junction kept 6 bases outside the gene matches. Germline V gene sequence: CDR1 SEHNR, CDR2 FQNEAQ (reference sequence). The CDR3 here is CASSATSGGLQETQYF. The DNA of the CDR3 is TGTGCCAGCAGCGCAACTAGCGGGGGCCTCCAAGAGACCCAGTACTTC.

This chain uses TRBV30 with TRBJ1-1; no firm D call. Trimming shortened V by 3 bases and J by 1 base, and 12 bases separated the two germline ends. This CDR3 has 14 amino acids. Germline loops: CDR1 GTSNPN, CDR2 SVGIG (reference sequence). The CDR3 loop reads CAWRPLRGNTEAFF. Written as DNA, the CDR3 is TGTGCCTGGAGGCCCTTGAGAGGGAACACTGAAGCTTTCTTT.

The V call is TRBV5-4, the J call TRBJ2-7; the match to TRBD2 covers 9 bases. Trimming cost V 4 bases and J 2 bases; bases outside gene matches: 10. Germline CDR1 is SGHNT and CDR2 is YYREEE (reference sequence). The CDR3 sequence is 16 residues long. The CDR3 loop reads CASSTNSGTSPYEQYF. In DNA form, the CDR3 reads TGTGCCAGCAGCACTAACTCCGGGACTAGCCCCTACGAGCAGTACTTC.

The chain carries TRBV6-5 and TRBJ1-1; D call uncertain. V was shortened by 6 bases and J by 10 bases, with 21 bases between the two germline ends. The CDR3 loop spans 14 amino acids. CDR1 is MNHEY, CDR2 SVGAGI, per germline. Written as DNA, the CDR3 is TGTGCCAGCAGCCCGGACTTCTTGATCGGGCGAGCTTTCTTT. Protein: CASSPDFLIGRAFF.

The J gene is TRBJ2-7, the V gene TRBV29-1, with 8 nucleotides matching TRBD2. CDR1 and CDR2 from the germline V gene are SQVTM and ANQGSEA. There are 13 residues in the CDR3. V trimming: 6 bases; J trimming: 2 bases; junction bases outside the gene matches: 6. The CDR3 region has the DNA TGCAGCGTCCCGGGAGGGGGACCCTACGAGCAGTACTTC. Its protein is CSVPGGGPYEQYF.

This rearrangement joins TRBV12-3 or TRBV12-4 to TRBJ2-2; D ambiguous. The ends were cut back, 6 bases at V and 5 bases at J, with 10 bases in the middle. The CDR3 extends over 13 amino acids. CDR3 in DNA: TGTGCCAGCAGGGCTACAGTGACCGGGGAGCTGTTTTTT. As protein: CASRATVTGELFF.

The J gene is TRBJ1-4, the V gene TRBV3-1 (or the pseudogene TRBV3-2); weak D call: TRBD1 (5 bases). CDR3 size: 15 residues. Trimming took off 4 bases at V and 4 bases at J, with 13 bases between the two ends. Germline V gene lookup returns CDR1 LGHDT and CDR2 YNNKEL (reference sequence). The CDR3 nucleotides read TGTGCCAGCAGCCGGAGGGGAGAAGTTAATGAAAAACTGTTTTTT. Amino acids: CASSRRGEVNEKLFF.

The CDR3: CASGLWGTAEAFF. The CDR3 coding sequence is TGTGCTAGTGGTTTGTGGGGGACAGCTGAAGCTTTCTTT. This chain connects TRBV12-5 to TRBJ1-1; 7 nucleotides line up with TRBD1. V dropped 2 bases and J dropped 6; count of bases not matched to a gene: 3. CDR1 is LGHNT, CDR2 FRNRAP, per germline. The CDR3 has 13 amino acids.

The J gene is TRBJ1-2, the V gene TRBV12-5; 8 bases agree with TRBD1. The V and J ends lost 6 bases and 5 bases, in that order; junction bases with no gene match: 8. Germline V gene data show CDR1 as LGHNT and CDR2 as FRNRAP. The CDR3 spans 14 residues. For the CDR3, the DNA is TGTGCTAGTGGCCTTGGACAGGGCGGATATGGCTACACCTTC. It encodes CASGLGQGGYGYTF.

The CDR3 is CSASHTDRGSGETQYF. DNA for the CDR3: TGCAGTGCTAGTCACACTGACAGGGGATCGGGGGAGACCCAGTACTTC. This sequence joins TRBV20-1 and TRBJ2-5; 8 nucleotides match TRBD1. Per germline, CDR1 DFQATT and CDR2 SNEGSKA (reference sequence). V lost 3 bases and J lost 5; bases outside the gene matches: 14. The CDR3 runs 16 residues.

The chain is built from TRBV19 and TRBJ1-4; D possibly corresponds to TRBD1 (5 bases). Germline CDR1 LNHDA, CDR2 SQIVND (reference sequence). The CDR3 covers 13 residues. V lost 7 bases to trimming and J lost 4 bases, with 10 bases between them. Here the CDR3 reads CASKDRRNEKLFF. CDR3 DNA sequence: TGTGCCAGTAAAGACAGACGTAATGAAAAACTGTTTTTT.

The V gene is TRBV5-1, the J gene TRBJ2-7; D is undetermined. V was clipped by 0 bases and J by 0 bases, with 16 bases between them. From germline, CDR1 is SGHRS and CDR2 YFSETQ. The CDR3 is 17 amino acids. The CDR3 DNA reads as TGCGCCAGCAGCTTGGACCTACAGCAACCGAGCTCCTACGAGCAGTACTTC. Translating gives CASSLDLQQPSSYEQYF.

This clone was detected only once. The gene calls are TRBV18 and TRBJ2-7; 7 nucleotides align to TRBD1. The germline V gene encodes CDR1 KGHSH and CDR2 LQKENI. The CDR3 loop spans 14 amino acids. V was clipped by 3 bases and J by 2 bases; unmatched bases: 4. This CDR3 reads CASSPATGTYEQYF. In nucleotides, the CDR3 is TGTGCCAGCTCACCCGCGACAGGGACCTACGAGCAGTACTTC.

V and J are TRBV5-1 and TRBJ2-7, with TRBD1 matching 12 bases. After removal of 4 bases from V and 6 bases from J, the junction contained 5 bases not matched to a gene. Germline CDR1 is SGHRS and CDR2 is YFSETQ. The CDR3 is 14 amino acids. This CDR3 is CASSRGTGGGEQYF. The CDR3 nucleotides are TGCGCCAGCAGCAGAGGGACAGGGGGCGGCGAGCAGTACTTC.

This chain connects TRBV25-1 to TRBJ1-2; no definite D call. The V end lost 4 bases, the J end lost 5 bases, and 8 bases lay between the germline ends. The CDR3 has 12 amino acids. Germline V CDR1 and CDR2: MGHDK, SYGVNS. The CDR3 bases are TGTGCCAGCAGTGCCCAGGCGTATGGCTACACCTTC. Translation: CASSAQAYGYTF.